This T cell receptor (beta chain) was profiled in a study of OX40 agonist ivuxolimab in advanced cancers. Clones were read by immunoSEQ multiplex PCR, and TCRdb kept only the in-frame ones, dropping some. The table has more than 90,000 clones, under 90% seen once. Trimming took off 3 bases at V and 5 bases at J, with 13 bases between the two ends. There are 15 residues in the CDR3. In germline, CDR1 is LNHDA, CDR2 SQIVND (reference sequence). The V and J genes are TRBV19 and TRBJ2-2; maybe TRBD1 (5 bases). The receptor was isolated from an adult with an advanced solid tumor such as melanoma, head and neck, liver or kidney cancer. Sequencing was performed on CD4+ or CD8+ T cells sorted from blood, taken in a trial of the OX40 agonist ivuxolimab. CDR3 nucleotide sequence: TGTGCCAGTAGTATGGCAGGGCCCCGAACCGGGGAGCTGTTTTTT. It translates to CASSMAGPRTGELFF.